This T cell receptor beta chain was sequenced for a study of cytomegalovirus exposure and HLA in healthy donors. Overall study: Caucasian-associated ancestry cluster membership applied to 75% to 85% of 398 genotyped donors.

Although they were nominally healthy when sampled, donors likely had unrecorded immune exposures. The CDR3 is 15 amino acids. The germline CDR1 and CDR2 sequences are LNHNV and YYDKDF (reference sequence). V was clipped by 4 bases and J by 3 bases; unmatched bases: 4. PCR involved 60 Vbeta and 13 Jbeta primers. Clones were read by immunoSEQ multiplex PCR, and TCRdb kept only the in-frame ones, dropping some. The data hold over 65,000 clones, with roughly two thirds observed a single time. This clone has just a few counts. The rearrangement joins TRBV15 to TRBJ2-3, with 10 positions matching TRBD2. The source of this sequence is a woman in her forties or fifties in good health and CMV-seropositive. Sample: PBMCs. This chain's CDR3 is CATSKASGGTDTQYF. In DNA form, the CDR3 reads TGTGCCACCAGCAAGGCTAGCGGGGGAACAGATACGCAGTATTTT.